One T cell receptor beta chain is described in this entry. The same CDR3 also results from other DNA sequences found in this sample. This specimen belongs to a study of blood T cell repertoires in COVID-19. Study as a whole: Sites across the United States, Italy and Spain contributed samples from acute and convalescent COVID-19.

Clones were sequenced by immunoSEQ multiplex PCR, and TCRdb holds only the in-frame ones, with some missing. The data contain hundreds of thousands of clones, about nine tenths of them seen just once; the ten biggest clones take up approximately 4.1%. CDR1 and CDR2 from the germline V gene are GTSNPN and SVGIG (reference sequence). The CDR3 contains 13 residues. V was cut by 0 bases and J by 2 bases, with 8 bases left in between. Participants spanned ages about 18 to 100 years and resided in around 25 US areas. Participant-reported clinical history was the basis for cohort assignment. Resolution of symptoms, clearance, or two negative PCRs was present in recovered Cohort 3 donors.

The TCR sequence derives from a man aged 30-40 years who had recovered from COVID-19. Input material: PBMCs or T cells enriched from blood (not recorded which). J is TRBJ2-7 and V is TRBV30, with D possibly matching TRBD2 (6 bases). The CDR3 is CAWSVGGPYEQYF. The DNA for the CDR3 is TGTGCCTGGAGTGTGGGGGGTCCCTACGAGCAGTACTTC.